The rows below give T cell receptor beta chains drawn from one sample of a study of blood T cell repertoires in COVID-19. The assay was immunoSEQ multiplex PCR, and TCRdb's table has in-frame clones only and misses some. The top ten clones hold 25% to 35% of a sample with 45,000 to 65,000 clones, 85% to 90% of them seen once. The specimen sequenced was peripheral blood. The receptors here all came from a human donor in a cohort sampled during active COVID-19. Each CDR3 is given with its conserved first and last residue. D genes are given only for firm matches. Clone size is given for some rows only: seen once, a few or many times, or a class if the clone is expanded.

V gene: TRBV7-8; clone size: -; D gene: -; J gene: TRBJ2-1; CDR3 protein: CASSRSGGGNNNEQFF; CDR3 DNA: TGTGCCAGCAGCCGATCGGGTGGGGGGAACAACAATGAGCAGTTCTTC
V gene: TRBV12-5; clone size: -; D gene: TRBD1; J gene: TRBJ2-6; CDR3 protein: CASGFWTGPGANVLTF; CDR3 DNA: TGTGCTAGTGGTTTCTGGACAGGGCCTGGGGCCAACGTCCTGACTTTC
V gene: TRBV3-1/TRBV3-2; clone size: -; D gene: TRBD1; J gene: TRBJ1-2; CDR3 protein: CASSLQGNYGYTF; CDR3 DNA: TGTGCCAGCAGCCTACAGGGGAACTATGGCTACACCTTC
V gene: TRBV30; clone size: -; D gene: -; J gene: TRBJ2-2; CDR3 protein: CAWTGDTGELFF; CDR3 DNA: TGTGCCTGGACAGGGGACACCGGGGAGCTGTTTTTT
V gene: TRBV28; clone size: -; D gene: -; J gene: TRBJ1-5; CDR3 protein: CASSLAGNQPQHF; CDR3 DNA: TGTGCCAGCAGTTTAGCGGGAAATCAGCCCCAGCATTTT
V gene: TRBV28; clone size: -; D gene: TRBD1; J gene: TRBJ1-5; CDR3 protein: CASRRTGGENQPQHF; CDR3 DNA: TGTGCCAGCCGCAGGACAGGGGGCGAGAATCAGCCCCAGCATTTT
V gene: TRBV7-2; clone size: -; D gene: -; J gene: TRBJ2-5; CDR3 protein: CASSLAGGANQETQYF; CDR3 DNA: TGTGCCAGCAGCTTAGCAGGAGGGGCGAACCAAGAGACCCAGTACTTC
V gene: TRBV10-2; clone size: -; D gene: TRBD2; J gene: TRBJ2-2; CDR3 protein: CASSETSGGNTGELFF; CDR3 DNA: TGCGCCAGCAGTGAGACTAGCGGGGGGAACACCGGGGAGCTGTTTTTT
V gene: TRBV30; clone size: -; D gene: -; J gene: TRBJ2-5; CDR3 protein: CAGGLLIGETQYF; CDR3 DNA: TGTGCCGGGGGACTCCTAATCGGAGAGACCCAGTACTTC
V gene: TRBV7-9; clone size: -; D gene: TRBD2; J gene: TRBJ2-1; CDR3 protein: CASSPGEGSSYNEQFF; CDR3 DNA: TGTGCCAGCAGCCCCGGGGAGGGTAGCTCCTACAATGAGCAGTTCTTC
V gene: TRBV11-1; clone size: -; D gene: -; J gene: TRBJ2-1; CDR3 protein: CASSQNNEQFF; CDR3 DNA: TGTGCCAGCAGTCAGAACAATGAGCAGTTCTTC
V gene: TRBV9; clone size: -; D gene: -; J gene: TRBJ2-1; CDR3 protein: CASSVRGAIKGEQFF; CDR3 DNA: TGTGCCAGCAGCGTCCGGGGGGCTATAAAGGGTGAGCAGTTCTTC
V gene: TRBV5-6; clone size: -; D gene: -; J gene: TRBJ2-2; CDR3 protein: CASSHDTPGDHSTTGELFF; CDR3 DNA: TGTGCCAGCAGCCACGACACCCCGGGGGACCACTCCACCACCGGGGAGCTGTTTTTT
V gene: TRBV5-1; clone size: -; D gene: TRBD1; J gene: TRBJ2-2; CDR3 protein: CASTPTGTGSGTGELFF; CDR3 DNA: TGCGCCAGCACCCCGACCGGGACAGGGTCAGGCACCGGGGAGCTGTTTTTT
V gene: TRBV7-9; clone size: -; D gene: TRBD1; J gene: TRBJ1-6; CDR3 protein: CASSRQGRNSPLHF; CDR3 DNA: TGTGCCAGCAGCCGACAGGGCAGAAATTCACCCCTCCACTTT
V gene: TRBV19; clone size: once; D gene: TRBD1; J gene: TRBJ1-2; CDR3 protein: CATRGQGANYGYTF; CDR3 DNA: TGTGCCACCCGCGGACAGGGAGCTAACTATGGCTACACCTTC
V gene: TRBV5-1; clone size: -; D gene: TRBD2; J gene: TRBJ2-2; CDR3 protein: CASSLVGRADTGELFF; CDR3 DNA: TGCGCCAGCAGCTTAGTCGGGAGGGCCGACACCGGGGAGCTGTTTTTT
V gene: TRBV19; clone size: -; D gene: -; J gene: TRBJ1-1; CDR3 protein: CASSIRGQNTEAFF; CDR3 DNA: TGTGCCAGTAGTATAAGGGGACAGAACACTGAAGCTTTCTTT
V gene: TRBV11-2; clone size: -; D gene: -; J gene: TRBJ2-1; CDR3 protein: CASSLSSSNEQFF; CDR3 DNA: TGTGCCAGCAGCTTATCGAGTAGTAATGAGCAGTTCTTC